The 23 T cell receptor beta chains given below trace back to one sample, sequenced in a study of shared clonotypes between healthy human individuals. Assay: immunoSEQ multiplex PCR; the TCRdb copy retains only in-frame clones and omits some. Of about half a million clones in the sample, roughly 78% are singletons; the top ten hold less than 15%. Input material: PBMCs. All receptors derive from a woman between 35 and 50 years old in good health. Some clones in this sample may be carry-over from other donors' samples.

V usage is TRBV18 and J usage is TRBJ2-1, with 9 bases lining up with TRBD2. V lost 4 bases, J lost 3 bases, and 4 bases stayed unmatched. CDR1 is KGHSH and CDR2 is LQKENI in the germline V gene. The CDR3 spans 15 residues. The CDR3 spells CASSLETSGYNEQFF. The CDR3 coding sequence is TGTGCCAGCTCACTCGAGACTAGCGGCTACAATGAGCAGTTCTTC.

The J gene is TRBJ1-2, the V gene TRBV7-3; TRBD1 matches at 8 bases. The CDR3 is 13 residues long. With V trimmed by 7 bases and J by 6 bases, 7 bases remained unmatched. Germline V CDR1 and CDR2: SGHTA, FQGTGA. The CDR3 DNA reads TGTGCCAGCACCCGGACAGGGCAAAATGGCTACACCTTC. Translation gives CASTRTGQNGYTF. Full variable domain (rest looked up from reference TRBV7-3 and TRBJ1-2): GAGVSQTPSNKVTEKGKYVELRCDPISGHTALYWYRQSLGQGPEFLIYFQGTGAADDSGLPNDRFFAVRPEGSVSTLKIQRTERGDSAVYLCASTRTGQNGYTFGSGTRLTVV.

With regard to this clone: A far more abundant clone sits one base away, making this likely a read error. The same CDR3 is also encoded by other DNA sequences in this sample. This sequence joins TRBV5-4 and TRBJ1-2; D may be TRBD1 (5 bases). CDR3 length: 14 amino acids. V was trimmed by 2 bases and J by 5 bases, leaving 13 bases between them. CDR1 is SGHNT, CDR2 YYREEE, per germline (reference sequence). The CDR3 bases are TGTGCCAGCAGCTTTTTACAGGAGGAGTATGGCTACACCTTC. Residues: CASSFLQEEYGYTF.

The chain combines TRBV6-1 with TRBJ2-7; TRBD2 aligns across 12 bases. V dropped 6 bases and J dropped 6; count of bases not matched to a gene: 3. CDR3 length: 13 amino acids. Germline-derived CDR1 and CDR2 are MNHNS and SASEGT. The CDR3 reads CASRSSGRGEQYF. In DNA form, the CDR3 reads TGTGCCAGCAGATCTAGCGGGAGGGGCGAGCAGTACTTC.

This clone was picked up a small number of times. V gene TRBV29-1 combines with J gene TRBJ1-1; D call uncertain. The CDR3 loop spans 11 amino acids. V was trimmed by 6 bases and J by 4 bases, leaving 9 bases between them. The germline CDR1 and CDR2 sequences are SQVTM and ANQGSEA. The CDR3 region is CSVREVTEAFF. CDR3 coding DNA: TGCAGCGTGCGAGAGGTCACTGAAGCTTTCTTT. Drawing the rest from reference TRBV29-1 and TRBJ1-1, the complete variable domain is SAVISQKPSRDICQRGTSLTIQCQVDSQVTMMFWYRQQPGQSLTLIATANQGSEATYESGFVIDKFPISRPNLTFSTLTVSNMSPEDSSIYLCSVREVTEAFFGQGTRLTVV.

This rearrangement joins TRBV6-1 to TRBJ1-3; D may be TRBD1 (5 bases). V was cut by 3 bases and J by 4 bases, with 19 bases left in between. Germline CDR1 reads MNHNS; CDR2 reads SASEGT. The CDR3 is 17 amino acids. The CDR3 sequence is CASSDQPPGAPGNTIYF. The DNA for the CDR3 is TGTGCCAGCAGTGATCAACCCCCCGGGGCCCCAGGAAACACCATATATTTT.

This chain joins TRBV5-1 and TRBJ2-7; 9 bases match TRBD2. V shed 3 bases and J 2 bases; nucleotides not matched to a gene: 6. Germline CDR1 reads SGHRS; CDR2 reads YFSETQ. The CDR3 is 15 amino acids. The CDR3 loop is CASSSGLALPYEQYF. DNA for the CDR3: TGCGCCAGCAGCTCCGGACTAGCGTTACCCTACGAGCAGTACTTC.

The V call is TRBV28, the J call TRBJ2-3, with D unclear. Germline values: CDR1 MDHEN, CDR2 SYDVKM. V was cut by 6 bases and J by 1 base, with 26 bases left in between. The CDR3 has 19 amino acids. The CDR3 is CASRLRGLARRDRTDTQYF. CDR3 DNA: TGTGCCAGCAGACTCCGTGGGCTGGCCAGGCGCGACCGCACAGATACGCAGTATTTT.

A single count supports this clone. The chain recombines TRBV28 with TRBJ2-3; 7 bases align to TRBD2. The CDR3 length is 16 residues. Trimming at V came to 6 bases and at J to 0 bases, leaving 9 bases not matched to a gene. Germline CDR1 MDHEN, CDR2 SYDVKM. The CDR3 region has the DNA TGTGCCAGCAGGACTCCAGCGGGAATCAGCACAGATACGCAGTATTTT. Translating gives CASRTPAGISTDTQYF.

This clone has more than one count but fewer than ten. The chain carries TRBV9 and TRBJ2-1, with TRBD2 identical over 7 bases. This CDR3 is built from 13 residues. The germline V gene has CDR1 SGDLS and CDR2 YYNGEE. The V and J ends lost 4 bases and 6 bases, in that order; junction bases with no gene match: 4. CDR3 region: CASSKTSRNEQFF. The CDR3 DNA is TGTGCCAGCAGCAAGACTAGCCGCAATGAGCAGTTCTTC. Full variable domain (missing parts from reference TRBV9 and TRBJ2-1): DSGVTQTPKHLITATGQRVTLRCSPRSGDLSVYWYQQSLDQGLQFLIQYYNGEERAKGNILERFSAQQFPDLHSELNLSSLELGDSALYFCASSKTSRNEQFFGPGTRLTVL.

This clone was recorded once. The chain is built from TRBV5-4 and TRBJ2-1; TRBD2 agrees at 11 bases. J lost 9 bases, V lost 0 bases, and 2 bases had no gene match. From germline, CDR1 is SGHNT and CDR2 YYREEE (reference sequence). The CDR3 is 14 residues long. The CDR3 loop reads CASSLGLAGGEQFF. The CDR3 bases are TGTGCCAGCAGCTTGGGGCTAGCGGGAGGTGAGCAGTTCTTC.

For this clone: Compared with germline, one end of the junction differs, possibly owing to a read error. Other DNA sequences within the sample encode an identical CDR3. The chain uses TRBV30 and TRBJ1-5, with unresolved D. The CDR3 is 15 residues long. Germline CDR1 is GTSNPN and CDR2 is SVGIG (reference sequence). The CDR3, as DNA: TGTGCCTGGAGTGTACCCATATCGGGCAACCAGCCCCAGCATTTT. This encodes CAWSVPISGNQPQHF.

This clone was picked up a small number of times. The chain uses TRBV19 and TRBJ2-3; D may be TRBD2 (6 bases). This CDR3 has 14 amino acids. Between the trimmed V and J ends, which lost 5 bases and 0 bases, there was a span of 9 bases. Germline CDR1 reads LNHDA; CDR2 reads SQIVND (reference sequence). The CDR3 region has the DNA TGTGCCAGTAGTTGGGGGACTAGCACAGATACGCAGTATTTT. Protein product: CASSWGTSTDTQYF.

The genes are TRBV10-3 and TRBJ1-4; 7 nucleotides line up with TRBD1. Germline V gives CDR1 ENHRY, CDR2 SYGVKD. This CDR3 contains 14 residues. After removal of 6 bases from V and 4 bases from J, the junction contained 5 bases not matched to a gene. This CDR3 is CAISGTASNEKLFF. CDR3 DNA: TGTGCCATCAGCGGGACAGCGAGTAATGAAAAACTGTTTTTT.

This rearrangement joins TRBV7-9 to TRBJ2-2, with 13 bases matching TRBD2. Losses at the gene ends were 3 bases for V and 4 bases for J; bases not matched to a gene: 2. The CDR3 is 16 residues long. Germline CDR1 reads SEHNR; CDR2 reads FQNEAQ (reference sequence). As DNA, the CDR3 is TGTGCCAGCAGCTTGGGACTAGCGGGAACCACCGGGGAGCTGTTTTTT. Amino acids: CASSLGLAGTTGELFF.

The chain has TRBV28 and TRBJ2-5; 7 bases match TRBD1. The better agreement between TRBJ2-7 and the DNA end casts doubt on the J call. The CDR3 has 14 amino acids. Per the germline V gene, CDR1 is MDHEN and CDR2 is SYDVKM. CDR3 protein: CASSHQTGTDEQYF. The CDR3, as DNA: TGTGCCAGCAGTCACCAGACGGGGACAGACGAGCAGTACTTC.

The chain has TRBV27 and TRBJ2-1, with TRBD2 identical over 7 bases. CDR3 length equals 15 residues. J was trimmed by 3 bases and V by 2 bases; bases with no gene match: 4. Germline assignment: CDR1 MNHEY and CDR2 SMNVEV (reference sequence). In DNA form, the CDR3 reads TGTGCCAGCAGTTTACAGCGGGATTACTACAATGAGCAGTTCTTC. Translated, it gives CASSLQRDYYNEQFF.

The chain uses TRBV5-1 and TRBJ2-2; no definite D call. Germline CDR1 reads SGHRS; CDR2 reads YFSETQ. V lost 7 bases to trimming and J lost 1 base, with 8 bases between them. This CDR3 spans 13 amino acids. CDR3 sequence (DNA): TGCGCCAGCTCCACGGGGAACACCGGGGAGCTGTTTTTT. Amino acid sequence: CASSTGNTGELFF.

Remarks on this clone: This may come from a read error, since a much larger clone is one base off. The chain is built from TRBV5-1 and TRBJ2-1, with TRBD2 matching over 10 bases. Germline loops: CDR1 SGHRS, CDR2 YFSETQ. J gave up 0 bases and V 0 bases, and 3 bases lay outside the gene matches. This CDR3 comprises 17 residues. The CDR3 loop is CASSLEPSGSSYNEQFF. CDR3 nucleotide sequence: TGCGCCAGCAGCTTGGAGCCTAGCGGGAGCTCCTACAATGAGCAGTTCTTC.

This clone appeared a few times. The chain employs TRBV5-5 and TRBJ1-1, with D hard to call. Per germline, CDR1 SGHKS and CDR2 YYEKEE (reference sequence). There are 13 residues in the CDR3. V lost 2 bases to trimming and J lost 3 bases, with 8 bases between them. For the CDR3, the DNA is TGTGCCAGCAGCTTCCAAGGCGACACTGAAGCTTTCTTT. This gives the protein CASSFQGDTEAFF.

The chain combines TRBV12-5 with TRBJ2-7; TRBD1 aligns across 7 bases. There are 14 residues in the CDR3. V was clipped by 5 bases and J by 1 base; unmatched bases: 5. Germline CDR1 reads LGHNT; CDR2 reads FRNRAP. The CDR3 region has the DNA TGTGCTAGTGGTCGAAACAGGGGTTCCTACGAGCAGTACTTC. Amino acids: CASGRNRGSYEQYF.

This clone has more than one count but fewer than ten. The V call is TRBV19, the J call TRBJ2-7, with 8 bases aligning to TRBD2. CDR1 and CDR2 (germline): LNHDA, SQIVND (reference sequence). V lost 2 bases and J lost 6; bases outside the gene matches: 6. The CDR3 length is 14 residues. The CDR3 protein is CASSISGGFREQYF. The CDR3 nucleotides are TGTGCCAGTAGTATATCGGGGGGGTTCCGCGAGCAGTACTTC. The full variable domain, rest sourced from reference TRBV19 and TRBJ2-7, is DGGITQSPKYLFRKEGQNVTLSCEQNLNHDAMYWYRQDPGQGLRLIYYSQIVNDFQKGDIAEGYSVSREKKESFPLTVTSAQKNPTAFYLCASSISGGFREQYFGPGTRLTVT.

V gene TRBV13 combines with J gene TRBJ2-1; TRBD2 matches at 11 bases. V lost 6 bases, J lost 9 bases, and 10 bases stayed unmatched. CDR3 length: 15 residues. Germline loops: CDR1 PRHDT, CDR2 FYEKMQ (reference sequence). The CDR3 here is CASRRLAGQVSEQFF. CDR3 nucleotide sequence: TGTGCCAGCAGAAGACTAGCGGGACAAGTTAGTGAGCAGTTCTTC.